A selection of T cell receptor beta chains follows, all from one sample in a study of cytomegalovirus exposure and HLA in healthy donors. Libraries were prepared by immunoSEQ multiplex PCR; TCRdb keeps only in-frame clonotypes and omits some of them. The sample lists just over 200,000 clones, 70% occurring once. Sequenced input: PBMCs. These receptors originate from a man in his forties or fifties in good health and CMV-seropositive. Each CDR3 is given with its conserved first and last residue. The D gene is left open where the match is weak. The size field is filled for only some rows; it gives once, few, many or a size class.

clone_size: -; j_call: TRBJ1-4; d_call: TRBD1; v_call: TRBV7-9; cdr3_nt: TGTGCCAGCAGCGGCAGGGGGAGCGAAAAACTGTTTTTT; cdr3_aa: CASSGRGSEKLFF
clone_size: once; j_call: TRBJ2-3; d_call: -; v_call: TRBV7-9; cdr3_nt: TGTGCCAGCAGCTTATATACTACCAGCACAGATACGCAGTATTTT; cdr3_aa: CASSLYTTSTDTQYF
clone_size: -; j_call: TRBJ2-7; d_call: -; v_call: TRBV4-1; cdr3_nt: TGCGCCAGCAGCCAAGCTCTGGCTGATTACGAGCAGTACTTC; cdr3_aa: CASSQALADYEQYF
clone_size: -; j_call: TRBJ2-7; d_call: -; v_call: TRBV7-3; cdr3_nt: TGTGCCAGCAGCTTAACGGGAGCTTACGAGCAGTACTTC; cdr3_aa: CASSLTGAYEQYF
clone_size: -; j_call: TRBJ2-3; d_call: TRBD2; v_call: TRBV5-1; cdr3_nt: TGCGCCAGCAGCTTGTCTAGCGGGGGGGCCGTGGATACGCAGTATTTT; cdr3_aa: CASSLSSGGAVDTQYF
clone_size: once; j_call: TRBJ2-1; d_call: TRBD2; v_call: TRBV25-1; cdr3_nt: TGTGCCAGCAGTGAATACCCGGGGGGGGGTTCGGATGAGCAGTTCTTC; cdr3_aa: CASSEYPGGGSDEQFF
clone_size: -; j_call: TRBJ1-1; d_call: -; v_call: TRBV6-1; cdr3_nt: TGTGCCAGTTCCCGAGGATTGTCTGAAGCTTTCTTT; cdr3_aa: CASSRGLSEAFF
clone_size: -; j_call: TRBJ2-5; d_call: TRBD1; v_call: TRBV15; cdr3_nt: TGTGCCACCAGCAGAGATTTGGCTTCCGGGACAGGGGACCAAGAGACCCAGTACTTC; cdr3_aa: CATSRDLASGTGDQETQYF
clone_size: -; j_call: TRBJ2-5; d_call: -; v_call: TRBV6-5; cdr3_nt: TGTGCCAGCAGTTACTCACGACAGGCCGAGGCCCAGTACTTC; cdr3_aa: CASSYSRQAEAQYF
clone_size: few; j_call: TRBJ1-3; d_call: TRBD1; v_call: TRBV7-2; cdr3_nt: TGTGCCAGCAGCTTACGTCCCGGACAGGGGATGTTTGGAAACACCATATATTTT; cdr3_aa: CASSLRPGQGMFGNTIYF
clone_size: -; j_call: TRBJ1-6; d_call: -; v_call: TRBV11-2; cdr3_nt: TGTGCCAGCAGCTTAGCCCCGAATTCACCCCTCCACTTT; cdr3_aa: CASSLAPNSPLHF
clone_size: -; j_call: TRBJ1-1; d_call: -; v_call: TRBV7-9; cdr3_nt: TGTGCCAGCAGCTTGGACAGAGCGAACACTGAAGCTTTCTTT; cdr3_aa: CASSLDRANTEAFF
clone_size: -; j_call: TRBJ2-7; d_call: TRBD2; v_call: TRBV6-5; cdr3_nt: TGTGCCAGCAGAACCGGGACTAGCGGCTCCTACGAGCAGTACTTC; cdr3_aa: CASRTGTSGSYEQYF
clone_size: -; j_call: TRBJ2-7; d_call: TRBD2; v_call: TRBV4-2; cdr3_nt: TGTGCCAGCAGCCAAGGAGGGACTAGCGGGGGTCCTTCGGTGCAGTACTTC; cdr3_aa: CASSQGGTSGGPSVQYF
clone_size: once; j_call: TRBJ2-1; d_call: -; v_call: TRBV7-2; cdr3_nt: TGTGCCAGCAGCTTAAGACTAAGCGAGAATGAGCAGTTCTTC; cdr3_aa: CASSLRLSENEQFF
clone_size: few; j_call: TRBJ2-5; d_call: -; v_call: TRBV29-1; cdr3_nt: TGCAGCGTTGATGCAGGGAGGGAGACCCAGTACTTC; cdr3_aa: CSVDAGRETQYF
clone_size: few; j_call: TRBJ2-5; d_call: TRBD2; v_call: TRBV27; cdr3_nt: TGTGCCAGCAGTTACGGGGGGGGAGAGACCCAGTACTTC; cdr3_aa: CASSYGGGETQYF
clone_size: few; j_call: TRBJ2-7; d_call: -; v_call: TRBV6-5; cdr3_nt: TGTGCCAGCAGTAGGGGAGGATCCTACGAGCAGTACTTC; cdr3_aa: CASSRGGSYEQYF
clone_size: -; j_call: TRBJ2-2; d_call: -; v_call: TRBV6-4; cdr3_nt: TGTGCCAGCAGTGACTCCGGAGGGGCCACCGGGGAGCTGTTTTTT; cdr3_aa: CASSDSGGATGELFF
clone_size: few; j_call: TRBJ1-2; d_call: TRBD1; v_call: TRBV19; cdr3_nt: TGTGCCAGTAGTTCACCGGACAGGGGAAACTATGGCTACACCTTC; cdr3_aa: CASSSPDRGNYGYTF
clone_size: -; j_call: TRBJ1-2; d_call: TRBD1; v_call: TRBV6-1; cdr3_nt: TGTGCCAGCACTCCCCGGGGACAGGGGCTTGGCTACACCTTC; cdr3_aa: CASTPRGQGLGYTF
clone_size: -; j_call: TRBJ1-1; d_call: TRBD1; v_call: TRBV28; cdr3_nt: TGTGCCAGCAGTTATCCGGGACAGGGGAGGGCTTTCTTT; cdr3_aa: CASSYPGQGRAFF
clone_size: once; j_call: TRBJ2-3; d_call: -; v_call: TRBV7-2; cdr3_nt: TGTGCCAGCAGCCTAGTGGCAGGGGAGACAGATACGCAGTATTTT; cdr3_aa: CASSLVAGETDTQYF
clone_size: few; j_call: TRBJ1-2; d_call: -; v_call: TRBV5-5; cdr3_nt: TGTGCCAGCAGCTTCGGTCAAAAGACTAACTATGGCTACACCTTC; cdr3_aa: CASSFGQKTNYGYTF
clone_size: few; j_call: TRBJ1-5; d_call: TRBD1; v_call: TRBV18; cdr3_nt: TGTGCCAGCTCACCGGGACAGGGCGGCAATCAGCCCCAGCATTTT; cdr3_aa: CASSPGQGGNQPQHF
clone_size: -; j_call: TRBJ1-4; d_call: -; v_call: TRBV2; cdr3_nt: TGTGCCAGCAGTGAAGCGGAGTCGTTAGGTGAAAAACTGTTTTTT; cdr3_aa: CASSEAESLGEKLFF
clone_size: -; j_call: TRBJ1-4; d_call: -; v_call: TRBV5-1; cdr3_nt: TGCGCCAGCAGGCGTAGAACAGGGAACGGCGAAAAACTGTTTTTT; cdr3_aa: CASRRRTGNGEKLFF
clone_size: -; j_call: TRBJ2-7; d_call: -; v_call: TRBV15; cdr3_nt: TGTGCCACCAGCCGAACCGGGACTGGAAATTCCGAGCAGTACTTC; cdr3_aa: CATSRTGTGNSEQYF
clone_size: once; j_call: TRBJ1-1; d_call: -; v_call: TRBV20-1; cdr3_nt: TGCAGTGCTTACAGGGAGACTGAAGCTTTCTTT; cdr3_aa: CSAYRETEAFF
clone_size: -; j_call: TRBJ1-3; d_call: TRBD1; v_call: TRBV5-1; cdr3_nt: TGCGCCAGCAGCTTGGGGGGACAGGCCGGAAACACCATATATTTT; cdr3_aa: CASSLGGQAGNTIYF
clone_size: -; j_call: TRBJ1-3; d_call: TRBD1; v_call: TRBV7-3; cdr3_nt: TGTGCCAGCAGCTTAGATGCTGAGGGACAGGGGTGTATTGACACCATATATTTT; cdr3_aa: CASSLDAEGQGCIDTIYF
clone_size: -; j_call: TRBJ2-1; d_call: -; v_call: TRBV10-2; cdr3_nt: TGCGCCAGCAGTCCCCCGGACAGAAGCTCCTACAATGAGCAGTTCTTC; cdr3_aa: CASSPPDRSSYNEQFF
clone_size: -; j_call: TRBJ2-2; d_call: TRBD1; v_call: TRBV4-2; cdr3_nt: TGTGCCAGCAGCCAAGGGGACAGGCGCACCGGGGAGCTGTTTTTT; cdr3_aa: CASSQGDRRTGELFF
clone_size: -; j_call: TRBJ2-7; d_call: TRBD1; v_call: TRBV5-1; cdr3_nt: TGCGCCAGCAGCCTCGAGGGGGCGGTGGTGTACGAGCAGTACTTC; cdr3_aa: CASSLEGAVVYEQYF
clone_size: -; j_call: TRBJ1-1; d_call: -; v_call: TRBV5-1; cdr3_nt: TGCGCCAGCAGCTTGGAGGGACTTGAGGACACTGAAGCTTTCTTT; cdr3_aa: CASSLEGLEDTEAFF
clone_size: -; j_call: TRBJ1-1; d_call: -; v_call: TRBV13; cdr3_nt: TGTGCCAGCAGCTTAGGGGGGCACGCTGAAGCTTTCTTT; cdr3_aa: CASSLGGHAEAFF
clone_size: -; j_call: TRBJ1-4; d_call: -; v_call: TRBV5-4; cdr3_nt: TGTGCCAGCAGCTTGCAGTCAGTTAATGAAAAACTGTTTTTT; cdr3_aa: CASSLQSVNEKLFF
clone_size: -; j_call: TRBJ1-2; d_call: -; v_call: TRBV6-5; cdr3_nt: TGTGCCAGCAGGCCTACCGGGACAAACGCCGATGGCTACACCTTC; cdr3_aa: CASRPTGTNADGYTF
clone_size: -; j_call: TRBJ2-7; d_call: TRBD1; v_call: TRBV4-3; cdr3_nt: TGCGCCAGCAGCCAAAACAGGGGGCGATACGAGCAGTACTTC; cdr3_aa: CASSQNRGRYEQYF
clone_size: -; j_call: TRBJ2-3; d_call: TRBD1; v_call: TRBV19; cdr3_nt: TGTGCCAGTAGTGGTGTAACAGGGGCGGGAGATACGCAGTATTTT; cdr3_aa: CASSGVTGAGDTQYF
clone_size: -; j_call: TRBJ2-2; d_call: TRBD1; v_call: TRBV6-5; cdr3_nt: TGTGCCAGCAGTACCGACAGGGGGCGTACCGGGGAGCTGTTTTTT; cdr3_aa: CASSTDRGRTGELFF
clone_size: once; j_call: TRBJ2-7; d_call: -; v_call: TRBV4-1; cdr3_nt: TGCGCCAGCAGCCTACCCGGTGAGGGCTACGAGCAGTACTTC; cdr3_aa: CASSLPGEGYEQYF
clone_size: -; j_call: TRBJ1-1; d_call: -; v_call: TRBV18; cdr3_nt: TGTGCCAGCTCAGCAATCATCGGGTTTCACACTGAAGCTTTCTTT; cdr3_aa: CASSAIIGFHTEAFF
clone_size: few; j_call: TRBJ2-3; d_call: -; v_call: TRBV5-4; cdr3_nt: TGTGCCAGCAGCTTGTACCGGGGGGCTGAGGCAGATACGCAGTATTTT; cdr3_aa: CASSLYRGAEADTQYF
clone_size: few; j_call: TRBJ1-2; d_call: TRBD1; v_call: TRBV28; cdr3_nt: TGTGCCAGCTCACCCTTCGGGACAGCCAACAACTATGGCTACACCTTC; cdr3_aa: CASSPFGTANNYGYTF
clone_size: -; j_call: TRBJ1-4; d_call: -; v_call: TRBV6-1; cdr3_nt: TGTGCCAGCAACCCAGGATCTAATGAAAAACTGTTTTTT; cdr3_aa: CASNPGSNEKLFF
clone_size: -; j_call: TRBJ1-1; d_call: TRBD1; v_call: TRBV23-1; cdr3_nt: TGCGCCAGCAGGGTCCGGGACAGGACGACGAACACTGAAGCTTTCTTT; cdr3_aa: CASRVRDRTTNTEAFF
clone_size: -; j_call: TRBJ2-5; d_call: TRBD1; v_call: TRBV5-4; cdr3_nt: TGTGCCAGCAGCTCCGGGACAGGGGCAGGGGAGACCCAGTACTTC; cdr3_aa: CASSSGTGAGETQYF
clone_size: -; j_call: TRBJ2-1; d_call: TRBD2; v_call: TRBV2; cdr3_nt: TGTGCCAGCAGTGGGCCGGGACTAGCGGGGGGTTTTCTTTGGAATGAGCAGTTCTTC; cdr3_aa: CASSGPGLAGGFLWNEQFF
clone_size: -; j_call: TRBJ2-7; d_call: -; v_call: TRBV28; cdr3_nt: TGTGCCAGCAGCCCCCAAAGCCTGAGCTCCTACGAGCAGTACTTC; cdr3_aa: CASSPQSLSSYEQYF
clone_size: -; j_call: TRBJ2-2; d_call: -; v_call: TRBV27; cdr3_nt: TGTGCCAGCAGTCCCGGACAAAACACCGGGGAGCTGTTTTTT; cdr3_aa: CASSPGQNTGELFF
clone_size: -; j_call: TRBJ1-4; d_call: -; v_call: TRBV5-8; cdr3_nt: TGTGCCAGCAGCCGCACAGGAAACTCTAATGAAAAACTGTTTTTT; cdr3_aa: CASSRTGNSNEKLFF
clone_size: few; j_call: TRBJ2-2; d_call: -; v_call: TRBV2; cdr3_nt: TGTGCCAGCACGGGGGGCGTTGGTACCGGGGAGCTGTTTTTT; cdr3_aa: CASTGGVGTGELFF
clone_size: -; j_call: TRBJ2-7; d_call: -; v_call: TRBV7-9; cdr3_nt: TGTGCCAGCACCCCCGCCGACAGCTACGAGCAGTACTTC; cdr3_aa: CASTPADSYEQYF